This passage covers 14 T cell receptor beta chains from one sample sequenced in a study of shared clonotypes between healthy human individuals. The assay was immunoSEQ multiplex PCR, and TCRdb's table has in-frame clones only and misses some. This table holds about 2.4 million clones, approximately 94% found once. Material for sequencing was naive CD4+ T cells sorted from blood. Described subset: CD45RA+ positively selected. The receptors originated from a man aged 18 to 30 in good health.

The rearrangement links TRBV6-6 to TRBJ1-5, with 12 bases identical to TRBD1. The V and J ends lost 7 bases and 7 bases, in that order; junction bases with no gene match: 8. CDR1 MNHNY and CDR2 SVGAGI come from the germline V gene (reference sequence). The CDR3 runs 15 residues. CDR3: CASIQPGTGGQPQHF. DNA of the CDR3: TGTGCCAGCATCCAACCCGGGACAGGGGGCCAGCCCCAGCATTTT.

V usage is TRBV27 and J usage is TRBJ2-1; TRBD2 agrees at 8 bases. The CDR3 extends over 19 amino acids. Trimming at V came to 1 base and at J to 2 bases, leaving 13 bases not matched to a gene. Germline CDR1 reads MNHEY; CDR2 reads SMNVEV (reference sequence). The chain's CDR3 is CASSLYSSGAQLPYNEQFF. The CDR3 DNA reads as TGTGCCAGCAGTTTATATAGTAGCGGGGCTCAGCTTCCCTACAATGAGCAGTTCTTC.

The V call is TRBV7-9, the J call TRBJ1-1, with 10 nucleotides matching TRBD1. The V gene's germline CDR1 is SEHNR and CDR2 FQNEAQ (reference sequence). V was pared by 4 bases and J by 6 bases, with 17 bases of the junction left unmatched. The CDR3 loop spans 18 amino acids. The DNA for the CDR3 is TGTGCCAGCAGCTCGGGACAGGGGCGCGGGTCGATAATTTCTGAAGCTTTCTTT. It yields the protein CASSSGQGRGSIISEAFF.

A word on this clone: Other DNA sequences in the same sample also yield this CDR3. The chain recombines TRBV5-8 with TRBJ2-7; 11 nucleotides agree with TRBD1. CDR3 length: 14 residues. Looked up from germline, CDR1 is SGHTS and CDR2 is YDEGEE. The V segment lost 2 bases and the J segment 6 bases; nucleotides outside the gene matches: 4. The CDR3 DNA is TGTGCCAGCAGCTTACGGGACAGGGGGGTCGAGCAGTACTTC. Amino acid sequence: CASSLRDRGVEQYF.

The chain employs TRBV28 and TRBJ2-1, with D tentatively TRBD1 (6 bases). CDR3 length: 13 amino acids. Per the germline V gene, CDR1 is MDHEN and CDR2 is SYDVKM. The germline V and J ends were trimmed by 4 bases and 6 bases, with 10 bases remaining between them. CDR3 region: CASSSTGFNEQFF. In DNA form, the CDR3 reads TGTGCCAGCAGTTCTACAGGGTTCAATGAGCAGTTCTTC.

The V call is TRBV4-1, the J call TRBJ1-3, with a weak D call TRBD1 (6 bases). From germline, CDR1 is MGHRA and CDR2 YSYEKL. V shed 0 bases and J shed 1 base, with 10 bases lying between them. This CDR3 is built from 16 residues. The CDR3 coding sequence is TGCGCCAGCAGCCAAGAGGGGGCGGATTCTGGAAACACCATATATTTT. It specifies CASSQEGADSGNTIYF.

V gene TRBV6-6 combines with J gene TRBJ2-7; either TRBD1 or TRBD2 may supply D (5 bases each). V was trimmed by 10 bases and J by 6 bases, leaving 19 bases between them. The CDR3 loop spans 13 amino acids. CDR1 is MNHNY and CDR2 is SVGAGI in the germline V gene (reference sequence). The CDR3 region is CAISGTSPGEQYF. The CDR3 nucleotides read TGTGCCATCTCCGGGACCTCCCCAGGCGAGCAGTACTTC.

The chain employs TRBV28 and TRBJ1-2; TRBD1 might be the D (6 bases). Trimming took off 6 bases at V and 2 bases at J, with 19 bases between the two ends. The CDR3 sequence is 16 residues long. Germline V gene lookup returns CDR1 MDHEN and CDR2 SYDVKM. CDR3 amino acids: CASSLQGHPVNYGYTF. CDR3 nucleotides: TGTGCCAGCAGCCTTCAGGGACACCCGGTAAACTATGGCTACACCTTC.

The chain recombines TRBV5-8 with TRBJ1-5; D gene ambiguous. There are 13 residues in the CDR3. Germline CDR1 is SGHTS and CDR2 is YDEGEE. Between the trimmed V and J ends, which lost 0 bases and 5 bases, there was a span of 6 bases. CDR3 loop: CASSLAGDQPQHF. CDR3 nucleotide sequence: TGTGCCAGCAGCTTGGCTGGGGATCAGCCCCAGCATTTT.

This clone was found once. V and J are TRBV5-4 and TRBJ1-1; perhaps TRBD1 as D (6 bases). CDR3 length equals 14 residues. V gave up 0 bases and J gave up 3 bases, with 9 bases separating them. Germline V gives CDR1 SGHNT, CDR2 YYREEE (reference sequence). CDR3 loop: CASSLVAGDTEAFF. The CDR3 DNA sequence: TGTGCCAGCAGCTTGGTAGCAGGGGACACTGAAGCTTTCTTT.

The rearrangement joins TRBV18 to TRBJ2-4; D is uncertain. The CDR3 spans 14 residues. Trimming stripped 6 bases from V and 6 bases from J, with 15 bases between. Germline CDR1 reads KGHSH; CDR2 reads LQKENI. The CDR3 DNA reads as TGTGCCAGCTCGCCCGGGCCCTCAGGAAACATTCAGTACTTC. Translating gives CASSPGPSGNIQYF. Drawing the rest from reference TRBV18 and TRBJ2-4, the complete variable domain is NAGVMQNPRHLVRRRGQEARLRCSPMKGHSHVYWYRQLPEEGLKFMVYLQKENIIDESGMPKERFSAEFPKEGPSILRIQQVVRGDSAAYFCASSPGPSGNIQYFGAGTRLSVL.

The chain uses TRBV6-1 and TRBJ2-4; the D gene is possibly TRBD1 (5 bases). Trimming shortened V by 4 bases and J by 1 base, and 17 bases separated the two germline ends. The CDR3 is made up of 17 amino acids. CDR1 and CDR2 from the germline V gene are MNHNS and SASEGT. The CDR3 loop is CASSVGARGFAKNIQYF. CDR3 sequence (DNA): TGTGCCAGCAGTGTAGGGGCCAGAGGATTTGCCAAAAACATTCAGTACTTC.

The chain has TRBV18 and TRBJ1-6; D perhaps matches TRBD1 (6 bases). The CDR3 is 14 residues long. The germline CDR1 and CDR2 sequences are KGHSH and LQKENI. V was clipped by 1 base and J by 8 bases, with 9 bases between them. CDR3 DNA: TGTGCCAGCTCACCACTGGACAGCTATTCACCCCTCCACTTT. Protein product: CASSPLDSYSPLHF.

The chain uses TRBV6-1 and TRBJ2-7, with 9 bases aligning to TRBD2. Germline V gene sequence: CDR1 MNHNS, CDR2 SASEGT. The CDR3 covers 15 residues. V dropped 3 bases and J dropped 3; count of bases not matched to a gene: 6. CDR3 DNA: TGTGCCAGCAGTGATCGGGCGGGGGGGATCTACGAGCAGTACTTC. The encoded protein is CASSDRAGGIYEQYF.